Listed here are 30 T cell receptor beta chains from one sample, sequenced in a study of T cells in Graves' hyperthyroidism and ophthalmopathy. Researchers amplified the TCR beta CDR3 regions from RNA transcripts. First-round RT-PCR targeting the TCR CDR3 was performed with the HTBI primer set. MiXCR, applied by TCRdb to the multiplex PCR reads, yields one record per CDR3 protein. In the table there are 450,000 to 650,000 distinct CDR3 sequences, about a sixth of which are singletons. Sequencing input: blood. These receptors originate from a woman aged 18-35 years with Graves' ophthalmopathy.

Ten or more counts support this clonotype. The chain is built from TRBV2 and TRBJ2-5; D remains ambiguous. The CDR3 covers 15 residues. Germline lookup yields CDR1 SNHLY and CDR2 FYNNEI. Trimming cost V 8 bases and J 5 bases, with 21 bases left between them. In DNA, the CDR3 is TGTGCCAGCGTGGGTACCTTAACAGATACGGAGACCCAGTACTTC. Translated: CASVGTLTDTETQYF.

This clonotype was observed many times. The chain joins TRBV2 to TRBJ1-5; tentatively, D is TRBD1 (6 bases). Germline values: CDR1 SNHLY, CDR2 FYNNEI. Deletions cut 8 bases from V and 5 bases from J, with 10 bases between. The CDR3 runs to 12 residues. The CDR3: CASSGEDQPQHF. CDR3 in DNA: TGTGCCAGCTCAGGGGAGGATCAGCCCCAGCATTTT. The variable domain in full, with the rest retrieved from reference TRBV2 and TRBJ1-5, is EPEVTQTPSHQVTQMGQEVILRCVPISNHLYFYWYRQILGQKVEFLVSFYNNEISEKSEIFDDQFSVERPDGSNFTLKIRSTKLEDSAMYFCASSGEDQPQHFGDGTRLSIL.

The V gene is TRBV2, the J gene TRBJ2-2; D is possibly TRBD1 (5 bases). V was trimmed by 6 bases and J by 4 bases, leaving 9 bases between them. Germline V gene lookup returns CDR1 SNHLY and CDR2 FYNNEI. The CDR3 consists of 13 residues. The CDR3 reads CASSRTPTGELFF. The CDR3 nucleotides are TGTGCCAGCAGCCGGACACCCACCGGGGAGCTGTTTTTT.

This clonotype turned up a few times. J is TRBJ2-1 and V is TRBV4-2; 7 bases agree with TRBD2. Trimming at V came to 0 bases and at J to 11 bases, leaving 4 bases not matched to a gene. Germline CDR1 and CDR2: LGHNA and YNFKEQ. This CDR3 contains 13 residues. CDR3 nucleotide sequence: TGTGCCAGCAGCCAAGATACCGGGAGGCAGCAGTTCTTC. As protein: CASSQDTGRQQFF.

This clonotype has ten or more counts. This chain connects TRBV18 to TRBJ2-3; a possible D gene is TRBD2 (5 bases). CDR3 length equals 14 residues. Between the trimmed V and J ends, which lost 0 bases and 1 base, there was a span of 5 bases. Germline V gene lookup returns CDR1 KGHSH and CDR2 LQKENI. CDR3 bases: TGTGCCAGCTCACCACCGGAGGGCACAGATACGCAGTATTTT. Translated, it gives CASSPPEGTDTQYF.

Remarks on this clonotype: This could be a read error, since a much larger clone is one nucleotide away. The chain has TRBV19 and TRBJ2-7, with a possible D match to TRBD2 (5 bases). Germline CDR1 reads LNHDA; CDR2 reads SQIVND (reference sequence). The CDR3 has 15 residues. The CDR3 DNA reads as TGTGCCAGTAGTGTCGGAGGTGGTGTGGTATACGGGCAGTACTTC. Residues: CASSVGGGVVYGQYF. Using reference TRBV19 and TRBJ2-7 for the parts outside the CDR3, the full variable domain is DGGITQSPKYLFRKEGQNVTLSCEQNLNHDAMYWYRQDPGQGLRLIYYSQIVNDFQKGDIAEGYSVSREKKESFPLTVTSAQKNPTAFYLCASSVGGGVVYGQYFGPGTRLTVT.

The CDR3 DNA follows: TGTGCCAGCAGCTTAGTATGGGGGGATAGGGACACTGAAGCTTTCTTT. Amino acid sequence: CASSLVWGDRDTEAFF. J is TRBJ1-1 and V is TRBV7-9, with D maybe TRBD1 (5 bases). The CDR3 length is 16 residues. Germline assignment: CDR1 SEHNR and CDR2 FQNEAQ (reference sequence). The V and J ends lost 1 base and 3 bases respectively, with 15 bases between them.

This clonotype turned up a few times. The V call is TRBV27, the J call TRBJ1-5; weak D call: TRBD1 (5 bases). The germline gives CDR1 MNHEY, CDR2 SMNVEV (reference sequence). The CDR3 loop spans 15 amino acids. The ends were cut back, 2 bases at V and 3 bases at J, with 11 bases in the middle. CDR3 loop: CASSLIGDSNQPQHF. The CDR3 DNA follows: TGTGCCAGCAGTTTAATAGGGGATTCCAATCAGCCCCAGCATTTT.

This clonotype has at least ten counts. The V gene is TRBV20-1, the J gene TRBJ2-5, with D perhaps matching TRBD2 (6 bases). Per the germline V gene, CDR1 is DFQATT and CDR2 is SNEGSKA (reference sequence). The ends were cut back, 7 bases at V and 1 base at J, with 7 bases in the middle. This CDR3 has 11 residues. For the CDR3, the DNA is TGCAGTGGGGACTTCCAAGAGACCCAGTACTTC. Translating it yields CSGDFQETQYF.

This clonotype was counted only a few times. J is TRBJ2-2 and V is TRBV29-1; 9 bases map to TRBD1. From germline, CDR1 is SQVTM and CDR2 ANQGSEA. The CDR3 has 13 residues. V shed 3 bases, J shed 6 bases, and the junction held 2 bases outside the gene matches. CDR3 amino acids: CSVDDRGAGELFF. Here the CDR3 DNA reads TGCAGCGTTGATGACAGGGGGGCCGGGGAGCTGTTTTTT.

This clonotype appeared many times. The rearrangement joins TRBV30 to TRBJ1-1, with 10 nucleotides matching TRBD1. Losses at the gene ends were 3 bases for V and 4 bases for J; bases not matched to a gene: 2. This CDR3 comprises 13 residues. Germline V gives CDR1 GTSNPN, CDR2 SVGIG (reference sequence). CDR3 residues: CAWSRDRGTEAFF. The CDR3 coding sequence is TGTGCCTGGAGCCGGGACAGGGGCACTGAAGCTTTCTTT.

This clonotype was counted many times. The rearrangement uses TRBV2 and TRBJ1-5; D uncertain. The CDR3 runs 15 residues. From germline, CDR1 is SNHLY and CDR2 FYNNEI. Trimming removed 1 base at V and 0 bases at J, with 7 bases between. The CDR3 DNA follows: TGTGCCAGCAGTGAAGACGGATATAGCAATCAGCCCCAGCATTTT. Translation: CASSEDGYSNQPQHF.

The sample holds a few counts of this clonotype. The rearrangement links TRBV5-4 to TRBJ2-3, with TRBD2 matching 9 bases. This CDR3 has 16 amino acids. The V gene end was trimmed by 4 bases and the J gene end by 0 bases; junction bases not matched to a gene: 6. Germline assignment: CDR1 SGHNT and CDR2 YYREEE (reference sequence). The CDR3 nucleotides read TGTGCCAGCAGCCCGACTAGCGGACAGAGCACAGATACGCAGTATTTT. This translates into CASSPTSGQSTDTQYF.

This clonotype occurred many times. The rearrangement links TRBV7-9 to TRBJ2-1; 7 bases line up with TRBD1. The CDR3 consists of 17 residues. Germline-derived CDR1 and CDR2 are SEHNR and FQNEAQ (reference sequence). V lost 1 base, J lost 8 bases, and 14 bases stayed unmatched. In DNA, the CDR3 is TGTGCCAGCAGCTTAGGTGGAGGTGACAGGGCGTCCGATGAGCAGTTCTTC. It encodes CASSLGGGDRASDEQFF.

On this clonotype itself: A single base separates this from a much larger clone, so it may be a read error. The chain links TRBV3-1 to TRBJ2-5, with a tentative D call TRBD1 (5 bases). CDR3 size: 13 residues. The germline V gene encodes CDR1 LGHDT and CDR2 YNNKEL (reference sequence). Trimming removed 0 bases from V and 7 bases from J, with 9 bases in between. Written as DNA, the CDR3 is TGTGCCAGCAGCCAAGATGGGGCCGGGACCCAGTACTTC. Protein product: CASSQDGAGTQYF.

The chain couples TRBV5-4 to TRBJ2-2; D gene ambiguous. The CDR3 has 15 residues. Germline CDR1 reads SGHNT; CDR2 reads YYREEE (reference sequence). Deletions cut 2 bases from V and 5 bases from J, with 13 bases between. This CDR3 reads CASSFLIAGTGELFF. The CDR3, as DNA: TGTGCCAGCAGCTTTCTGATAGCCGGAACCGGGGAGCTGTTTTTT.

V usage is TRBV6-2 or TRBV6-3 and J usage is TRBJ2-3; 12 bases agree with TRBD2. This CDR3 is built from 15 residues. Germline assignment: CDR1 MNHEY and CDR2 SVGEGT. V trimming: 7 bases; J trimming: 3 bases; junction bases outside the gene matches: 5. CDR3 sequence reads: CASTAGTSGTDTQYF. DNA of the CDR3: TGTGCCAGCACGGCCGGGACTAGCGGGACAGATACGCAGTATTTT.

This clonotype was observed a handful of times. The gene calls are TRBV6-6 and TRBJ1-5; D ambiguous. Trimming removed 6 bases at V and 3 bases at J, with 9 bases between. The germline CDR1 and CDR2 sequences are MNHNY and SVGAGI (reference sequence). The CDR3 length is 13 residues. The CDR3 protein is CASRTAVNQPQHF. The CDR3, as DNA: TGTGCCAGCAGAACAGCGGTCAATCAGCCCCAGCATTTT.

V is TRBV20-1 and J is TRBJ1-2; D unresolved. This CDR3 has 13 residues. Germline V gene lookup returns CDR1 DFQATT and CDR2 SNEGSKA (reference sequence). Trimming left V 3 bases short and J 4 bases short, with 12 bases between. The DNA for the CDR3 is TGCAGTGCTAGGCCCACAGATCTCTATGGCTACACCTTC. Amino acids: CSARPTDLYGYTF.

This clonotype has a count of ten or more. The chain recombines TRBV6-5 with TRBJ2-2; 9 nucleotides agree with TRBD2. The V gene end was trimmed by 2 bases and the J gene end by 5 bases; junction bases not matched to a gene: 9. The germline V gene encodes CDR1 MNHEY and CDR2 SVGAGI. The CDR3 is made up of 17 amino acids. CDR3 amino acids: CASSYLGSGRLTGELFF. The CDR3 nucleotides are TGTGCCAGCAGTTACCTCGGTAGCGGGAGATTAACCGGGGAGCTGTTTTTT.

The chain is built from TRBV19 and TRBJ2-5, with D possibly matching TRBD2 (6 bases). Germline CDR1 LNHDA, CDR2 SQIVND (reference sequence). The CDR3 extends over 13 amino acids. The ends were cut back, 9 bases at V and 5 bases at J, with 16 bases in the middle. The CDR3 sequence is CASREKAGETQYF. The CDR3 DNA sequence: TGTGCCAGCAGGGAAAAGGCGGGGGAGACCCAGTACTTC.

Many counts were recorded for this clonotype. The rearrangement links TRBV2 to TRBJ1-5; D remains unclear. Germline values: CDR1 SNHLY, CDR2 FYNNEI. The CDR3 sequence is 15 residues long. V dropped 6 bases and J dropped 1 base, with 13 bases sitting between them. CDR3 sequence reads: CASSPEAASNQPQHF. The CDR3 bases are TGTGCCAGCAGCCCCGAGGCAGCAAGCAATCAGCCCCAGCATTTT.

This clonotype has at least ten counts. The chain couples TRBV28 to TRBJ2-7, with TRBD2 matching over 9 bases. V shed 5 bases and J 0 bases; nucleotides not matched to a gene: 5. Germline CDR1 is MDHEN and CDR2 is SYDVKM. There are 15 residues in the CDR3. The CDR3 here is CASSPRLAASYEQYF. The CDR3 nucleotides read TGTGCCAGCAGTCCACGACTAGCGGCCTCCTACGAGCAGTACTTC. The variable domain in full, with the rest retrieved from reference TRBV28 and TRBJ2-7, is DVKVTQSSRYLVKRTGEKVFLECVQDMDHENMFWYRQDPGLGLRLIYFSYDVKMKEKGDIPEGYSVSREKKERFSLILESASTNQTSMYLCASSPRLAASYEQYFGPGTRLTVT.

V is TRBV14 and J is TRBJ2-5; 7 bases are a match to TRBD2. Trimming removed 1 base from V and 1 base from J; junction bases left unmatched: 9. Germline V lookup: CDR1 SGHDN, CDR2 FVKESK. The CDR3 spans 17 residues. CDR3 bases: TGTGCCAGCAGCCAAGTTCTCGGGGGGACCCGCCAAGAGACCCAGTACTTC. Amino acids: CASSQVLGGTRQETQYF.

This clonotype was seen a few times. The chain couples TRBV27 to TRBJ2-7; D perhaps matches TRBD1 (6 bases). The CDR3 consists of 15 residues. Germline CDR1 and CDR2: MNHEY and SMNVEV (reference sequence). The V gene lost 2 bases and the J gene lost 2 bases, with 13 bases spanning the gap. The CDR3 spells CASSLSRQGPYEQYF. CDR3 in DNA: TGTGCCAGCAGTTTAAGTCGGCAGGGGCCCTACGAGCAGTACTTC.

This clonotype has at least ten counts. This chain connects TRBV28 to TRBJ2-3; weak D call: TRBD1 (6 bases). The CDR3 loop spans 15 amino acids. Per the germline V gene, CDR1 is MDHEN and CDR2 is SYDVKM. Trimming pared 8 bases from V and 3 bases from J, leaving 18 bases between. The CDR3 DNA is TGTGCCAGCTTCGTCCGAACAGGGCGAACAGATACGCAGTATTTT. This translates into CASFVRTGRTDTQYF.

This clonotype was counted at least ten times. CDR3 DNA: TGCGCCAGCAGCCAAGATGCCCCTAGCACAGATACGCAGTATTTT. It translates to CASSQDAPSTDTQYF. This sequence joins TRBV4-3 and TRBJ2-3; D unclear. Between the trimmed V and J ends, which lost 0 bases and 0 bases, there was a span of 7 bases. The germline CDR1 and CDR2 sequences are LGHNA and YSLEER. The CDR3 runs to 15 residues.

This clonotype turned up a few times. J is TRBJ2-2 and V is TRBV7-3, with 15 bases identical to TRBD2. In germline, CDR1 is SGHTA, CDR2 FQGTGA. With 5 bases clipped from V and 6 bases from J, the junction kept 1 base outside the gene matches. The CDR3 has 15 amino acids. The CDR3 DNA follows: TGTGCCAGCAGCCGGACTAGCGGGGGGGCCGGGGAGCTGTTTTTT. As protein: CASSRTSGGAGELFF.

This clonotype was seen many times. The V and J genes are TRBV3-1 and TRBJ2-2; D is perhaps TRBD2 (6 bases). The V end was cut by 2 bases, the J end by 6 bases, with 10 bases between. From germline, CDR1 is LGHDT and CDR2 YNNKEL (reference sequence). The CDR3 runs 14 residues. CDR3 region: CASSQHSGAGELFF. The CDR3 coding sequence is TGTGCCAGCAGCCAACACTCGGGGGCCGGGGAGCTGTTTTTT.

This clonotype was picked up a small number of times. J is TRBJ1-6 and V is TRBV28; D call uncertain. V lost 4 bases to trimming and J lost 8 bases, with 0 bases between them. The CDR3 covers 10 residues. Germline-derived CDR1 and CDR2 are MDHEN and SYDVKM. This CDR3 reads CASSYSPLHF. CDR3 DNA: TGTGCCAGCAGTTATTCACCCCTCCACTTT.